The rows below give T cell receptor beta chains drawn from one sample of a study of T cell changes during pregnancy in multiple sclerosis. The table came from immunoSEQ multiplex PCR; TCRdb's copy has only in-frame clones and leaves some out. The sample contains 29,000 or so clones, around 89% of which appear only once. This sample comprised CD8+ T cells from peripheral blood mononuclear cells, obtained after pregnancy. These receptors were collected from a female donor with multiple sclerosis, enrolled in a pregnancy study. Both conserved end residues are part of each CDR3. A D gene is named only where the DNA matches it firmly. Where a row states a size, it is once, few, many or the class of an expanded clone; other rows omit it.

abundance: .; v_gene: TRBV7-7; j_gene: TRBJ2-3; d_gene: .; len: 13; CDR3aa: CASSDTPLDTQYF; CDR3nt: TGTGCTAGCAGCGACACTCCCCTAGATACGCAGTATTTT
abundance: few; v_gene: TRBV10-1; j_gene: TRBJ2-7; d_gene: .; len: 9; CDR3aa: CARNGEQYF; CDR3nt: TGCGCCAGGAACGGGGAGCAGTACTTC
abundance: .; v_gene: TRBV27; j_gene: TRBJ2-7; d_gene: .; len: 14; CDR3aa: CASSPGLSPYEQYF; CDR3nt: TGTGCCAGCAGTCCGGGACTTTCCCCCTACGAGCAGTACTTC
abundance: .; v_gene: TRBV27; j_gene: TRBJ2-7; d_gene: TRBD2; len: 13; CDR3aa: CASSTGTSAEQYF; CDR3nt: TGTGCCAGCAGTACCGGGACTAGCGCCGAGCAGTACTTC
abundance: once; v_gene: TRBV4-1; j_gene: TRBJ1-1; d_gene: TRBD1; len: 15; CDR3aa: CASSQVDRVNTEAFF; CDR3nt: TGCGCCAGCAGCCAGGTTGACAGGGTTAACACTGAAGCTTTCTTT
abundance: .; v_gene: TRBV6-1; j_gene: TRBJ2-7; d_gene: TRBD1; len: 13; CDR3aa: CASRLDRGHEQYF; CDR3nt: TGTGCCAGCAGGTTGGACAGGGGGCACGAGCAGTACTTC
abundance: .; v_gene: TRBV4-3; j_gene: TRBJ2-7; d_gene: .; len: 15; CDR3aa: CASSQEGKNSYEQYF; CDR3nt: TGCGCCAGCAGCCAAGAGGGCAAAAACTCCTACGAGCAGTACTTC
abundance: .; v_gene: TRBV6-4; j_gene: TRBJ2-3; d_gene: TRBD2; len: 14; CDR3aa: CASSLTSGSDTQYF; CDR3nt: TGTGCCAGCAGCCTCACTAGCGGGAGTGATACGCAGTATTTT
abundance: .; v_gene: TRBV21-1; j_gene: TRBJ1-4; d_gene: .; len: 15; CDR3aa: CASSKEGAYSEKLFF; CDR3nt: TGTGCCAGCAGCAAAGAAGGGGCGTATAGTGAAAAACTGTTTTTT
abundance: .; v_gene: TRBV19; j_gene: TRBJ2-7; d_gene: .; len: 14; CDR3aa: CASSIVGSSYEQYF; CDR3nt: TGTGCCAGTAGTATCGTGGGCAGTTCCTACGAGCAGTACTTC
abundance: .; v_gene: TRBV19; j_gene: TRBJ1-5; d_gene: .; len: 13; CDR3aa: CASSIRANQPQHF; CDR3nt: TGTGCCAGTAGTATCAGGGCCAATCAGCCCCAGCATTTT
abundance: .; v_gene: TRBV29-1; j_gene: TRBJ2-7; d_gene: .; len: 12; CDR3aa: CSVLLRSYEQYF; CDR3nt: TGCAGCGTTCTGCTCAGATCCTACGAGCAGTACTTC
abundance: .; v_gene: TRBV19; j_gene: TRBJ2-7; d_gene: TRBD2; len: 14; CDR3aa: CASSTLREGNEQYF; CDR3nt: TGTGCCAGTAGTACCCTTAGGGAGGGGAACGAGCAGTACTTC
abundance: medium-sized; v_gene: TRBV10-3; j_gene: TRBJ2-1; d_gene: TRBD1; len: 14; CDR3aa: CASNSGQGANEQFF; CDR3nt: TGTGCCTCCAATTCCGGACAGGGGGCGAATGAGCAGTTCTTC
abundance: .; v_gene: TRBV7-2; j_gene: TRBJ2-7; d_gene: TRBD2; len: 16; CDR3aa: CASSSTGLAGAYEQYF; CDR3nt: TGTGCCAGCAGCTCGACGGGACTAGCGGGAGCATACGAGCAGTACTTC
abundance: .; v_gene: TRBV7-9; j_gene: TRBJ1-2; d_gene: TRBD1; len: 15; CDR3aa: CASSPRDRGRDGYTF; CDR3nt: TGTGCCAGCAGCCCTCGGGACAGGGGGCGGGATGGCTACACCTTC
abundance: medium-sized; v_gene: TRBV6-4; j_gene: TRBJ2-2; d_gene: .; len: 16; CDR3aa: CASSDSPGQNTGELFF; CDR3nt: TGTGCCAGCAGTGACTCACCGGGACAGAACACCGGGGAGCTGTTTTTT
abundance: few; v_gene: TRBV7-9; j_gene: TRBJ1-5; d_gene: .; len: 16; CDR3aa: CASSLVEQGVNQPQHF; CDR3nt: TGTGCCAGCAGCTTAGTGGAACAGGGCGTCAATCAGCCCCAGCATTTT
abundance: .; v_gene: TRBV7-9; j_gene: TRBJ2-1; d_gene: .; len: 14; CDR3aa: CASSKNGIYNEQFF; CDR3nt: TGTGCCAGCAGCAAAAACGGGATCTACAATGAGCAGTTCTTC
abundance: .; v_gene: TRBV19; j_gene: TRBJ2-3; d_gene: .; len: 12; CDR3aa: CASSTLGSGQYF; CDR3nt: TGTGCCAGTAGTACTCTCGGGAGTGGGCAGTATTTT
abundance: .; v_gene: TRBV7-3; j_gene: TRBJ2-2; d_gene: TRBD2; len: 17; CDR3aa: CASSWGGSGSVTGELFF; CDR3nt: TGTGCCAGCAGCTGGGGAGGTAGCGGGAGTGTGACCGGGGAGCTGTTTTTT
abundance: .; v_gene: TRBV7-9; j_gene: TRBJ1-3; d_gene: .; len: 15; CDR3aa: CASSVHGGSGNTIYF; CDR3nt: TGTGCCAGCAGCGTCCACGGGGGCTCTGGAAACACCATATATTTT
abundance: .; v_gene: TRBV9; j_gene: TRBJ2-3; d_gene: TRBD2; len: 16; CDR3aa: CASSVESSGYTDTQYF; CDR3nt: TGTGCCAGCAGCGTAGAATCTAGCGGGTACACAGATACGCAGTATTTT
abundance: many; v_gene: TRBV21-1; j_gene: TRBJ1-1; d_gene: .; len: 14; CDR3aa: CASTFDRLNTEAFF; CDR3nt: TGTGCCAGTACCTTCGACAGGCTGAACACTGAAGCTTTCTTT
abundance: .; v_gene: TRBV5-1; j_gene: TRBJ1-5; d_gene: TRBD1; len: 14; CDR3aa: CASSLGGTNQPQHF; CDR3nt: TGCGCCAGCAGCTTAGGGGGCACCAATCAGCCCCAGCATTTT
abundance: .; v_gene: TRBV27; j_gene: TRBJ2-7; d_gene: TRBD1; len: 16; CDR3aa: CASSSSTGEVAYEQYF; CDR3nt: TGTGCCAGCAGTTCCTCGACAGGGGAAGTTGCCTACGAGCAGTACTTC
abundance: .; v_gene: TRBV30; j_gene: TRBJ2-5; d_gene: TRBD1; len: 13; CDR3aa: CAWRETGGETQYF; CDR3nt: TGTGCCTGGAGGGAGACAGGGGGGGAGACCCAGTACTTC
abundance: .; v_gene: TRBV4-1; j_gene: TRBJ2-7; d_gene: TRBD2; len: 14; CDR3aa: CASSQAAGGAEQYF; CDR3nt: TGCGCCAGCAGCCAAGCCGCCGGGGGGGCCGAGCAGTACTTC
abundance: .; v_gene: TRBV7-9; j_gene: TRBJ1-5; d_gene: TRBD1; len: 13; CDR3aa: CASSLTGDQPQHF; CDR3nt: TGTGCCAGCAGCTTGACAGGGGATCAGCCCCAGCATTTT
abundance: .; v_gene: TRBV19; j_gene: TRBJ1-1; d_gene: .; len: 14; CDR3aa: CASSPGLLNTEAFF; CDR3nt: TGTGCCAGTAGTCCGGGACTTTTAAACACTGAAGCTTTCTTT
abundance: .; v_gene: TRBV13; j_gene: TRBJ2-1; d_gene: .; len: 14; CDR3aa: CASSDWSSYNEQFF; CDR3nt: TGTGCCAGCAGCGATTGGAGCTCCTACAATGAGCAGTTCTTC
abundance: .; v_gene: TRBV7-9; j_gene: TRBJ2-7; d_gene: TRBD2; len: 14; CDR3aa: CASSLREAPGEQYF; CDR3nt: TGTGCCAGCAGCCTTCGGGAGGCACCCGGCGAGCAGTACTTC
abundance: .; v_gene: TRBV9; j_gene: TRBJ2-7; d_gene: .; len: 14; CDR3aa: CASSPRDSRYEQYF; CDR3nt: TGTGCCAGCAGCCCCCGAGATAGTCGCTACGAGCAGTACTTC
abundance: .; v_gene: TRBV27; j_gene: TRBJ2-3; d_gene: TRBD2; len: 13; CDR3aa: CASRTSGTDTQYF; CDR3nt: TGTGCCAGCCGGACTAGCGGGACAGATACGCAGTATTTT
abundance: .; v_gene: TRBV19; j_gene: TRBJ2-7; d_gene: .; len: 13; CDR3aa: CASSIDGEYEQYF; CDR3nt: TGTGCCAGTAGTATAGATGGAGAATACGAGCAGTACTTC
abundance: .; v_gene: TRBV5-5; j_gene: TRBJ2-7; d_gene: .; len: 15; CDR3aa: CASSLHPDSTYEQYF; CDR3nt: TGTGCCAGCAGCTTGCACCCGGACAGTACCTACGAGCAGTACTTC
abundance: .; v_gene: TRBV7-9; j_gene: TRBJ2-3; d_gene: TRBD2; len: 17; CDR3aa: CASSTTRLAENTDTQYF; CDR3nt: TGTGCCAGCAGCACTACCCGACTAGCGGAGAACACAGATACGCAGTATTTT
abundance: few; v_gene: TRBV11-3; j_gene: TRBJ1-1; d_gene: .; len: 14; CDR3aa: CASSPIDGLTEAFF; CDR3nt: TGTGCCAGCAGCCCTATCGACGGGTTGACTGAAGCTTTCTTT
abundance: .; v_gene: TRBV28; j_gene: TRBJ2-1; d_gene: TRBD1; len: 13; CDR3aa: CASGTGDHNEQFF; CDR3nt: TGTGCCAGCGGGACAGGGGATCACAATGAGCAGTTCTTC
abundance: .; v_gene: TRBV7-2; j_gene: TRBJ2-1; d_gene: .; len: 15; CDR3aa: CASSLAADSYNEQFF; CDR3nt: TGTGCCAGCAGCTTAGCGGCGGACTCCTACAATGAGCAGTTCTTC
abundance: .; v_gene: TRBV10-3; j_gene: TRBJ2-7; d_gene: .; len: 13; CDR3aa: CAIREVDTYEQYF; CDR3nt: TGTGCCATCAGGGAGGTAGACACCTACGAGCAGTACTTC
abundance: .; v_gene: TRBV28; j_gene: TRBJ1-4; d_gene: .; len: 15; CDR3aa: CASSWDFGGNEKLFF; CDR3nt: TGTGCCAGCAGCTGGGATTTCGGGGGTAATGAAAAACTGTTTTTT
abundance: .; v_gene: TRBV19; j_gene: TRBJ2-7; d_gene: TRBD2; len: 15; CDR3aa: CASSVSGITPYEQYF; CDR3nt: TGTGCCAGTAGTGTTAGCGGGATCACCCCCTACGAGCAGTACTTC
abundance: .; v_gene: TRBV9; j_gene: TRBJ2-5; d_gene: .; len: 16; CDR3aa: CASSVYGGTSPETQYF; CDR3nt: TGTGCCAGCAGCGTATATGGCGGGACCTCTCCGGAGACCCAGTACTTC
abundance: .; v_gene: TRBV6-5; j_gene: TRBJ2-7; d_gene: TRBD2; len: 14; CDR3aa: CASSSGTKSYEQYF; CDR3nt: TGTGCCAGCAGTTCCGGGACTAAATCCTACGAGCAGTACTTC
abundance: .; v_gene: TRBV5-6; j_gene: TRBJ2-3; d_gene: .; len: 14; CDR3aa: CASSLTGRADTQYF; CDR3nt: TGTGCCAGCAGCTTAACCGGTCGGGCAGATACGCAGTATTTT